By its share, the clone carrying this TCR beta chain is medium-sized. Multiplex PCR with BIOMED2 TRB-A/B primer pools amplified TRB rearrangements. TCRdb redid the calling of the multiplex PCR reads with MiXCR, one entry per CDR3 protein. In the table there are some 6,000 distinct CDR3 sequences, roughly 26% of which are singletons. These data are taken from a study of T and B cells in COVID-19 patients. Trimming took 8 bases from V and 4 from J; bases not matched to a gene: 6. This CDR3 is 14 amino acids long. Germline V gene lookup returns CDR1 LNHDA and CDR2 SQIVND (reference sequence). Blood genomic DNA input for TRB amplification was roughly 250-500 ng.

The chain couples TRBV19 to TRBJ2-2; 8 bases are shared with TRBD2. Sequencing was performed on blood. The clonotype originates from a human donor with active COVID-19. This chain's CDR3 is CASHGLAVTGELFF. CDR3 bases: TGTGCCAGTCATGGACTAGCTGTCACCGGGGAGCTGTTTTTT.